This entry lists 6 T cell receptor beta chains sequenced from one sample in a study of monozygotic twins with inflammatory bowel disease. Reprocessing the 5' RACE reads, TCRdb reports a single entry for every CDR3 protein and omits DNA. This repertoire comprises 330,000 or so distinct CDR3 sequences; its ten largest clones make up roughly 2%. The material sequenced was blood. All receptors derive from a human donor with ulcerative colitis or Crohn's disease, or a healthy co-twin of an affected twin (not recorded which).

The genes are TRBV10-3 and TRBJ2-3. This CDR3 has 14 residues. Germline CDR1 is ENHRY and CDR2 is SYGVKD. CDR3 in amino acids: CAISGYGDTDTQYF.

This chain connects TRBV20-1 to TRBJ2-1. The CDR3 loop spans 14 amino acids. Germline CDR1 DFQATT, CDR2 SNEGSKA (reference sequence). CDR3 residues: CSAVASNFYNEQFF.

This chain links TRBV7-2 with TRBJ2-3. Germline CDR1 and CDR2: SGHTA and FQGNSA. The CDR3 sequence is 11 residues long. CDR3 loop: CASSFEHTQYF.

The gene calls are TRBV7-2 and TRBJ2-3; the D call from TCRdb, TRBD1, cannot be confirmed without DNA. The CDR3 loop spans 15 amino acids. Germline CDR1 SGHTA, CDR2 FQGNSA. The CDR3 is CASSLPGGRWDTQYF.

The rearrangement links TRBV10-3 to TRBJ2-5; with no DNA, the TCRdb D assignment of TRBD1 cannot be verified. The CDR3 contains 13 residues. Germline-derived CDR1 and CDR2 are ENHRY and SYGVKD. The CDR3 is CAIRVGGQETQYF.

The chain has TRBV7-9 and TRBJ1-5; TCRdb reports TRBD1, a call that lacks DNA to check it against. The V gene's germline CDR1 is SEHNR and CDR2 FQNEAQ (reference sequence). The CDR3 totals 14 residues. The CDR3 sequence is CASSGTGGNQPQHF.